The following is a T cell receptor (beta chain) sequence with its context. Its antigen is not known. V shed 3 bases and J 0 bases; nucleotides not matched to a gene: 6. In germline, CDR1 is SGHTA, CDR2 FQGNSA. This CDR3 is built from 18 residues. The sample is drawn from a study of cytomegalovirus exposure and HLA in healthy donors. The study's findings and limits: When a later analysis compared HLA-associated TCR beta chains with equally common others, the HLA-associated chains turned out to be more clonally expanded and to have lower generation probabilities. Fewer N-insertions (relative to the roughly 630-donor mean) were reportedly seen in an Asian-associated ancestry cluster in a later analysis. In terms of immune exposure information, only CMV serostatus was available.

The PCR used 60 Vbeta and 13 Jbeta primers. The data were produced by immunoSEQ multiplex PCR, yet TCRdb's version contains in-frame clones alone and is incomplete. The repertoire holds under 65,000 clones, with around 80% as singletons. V is TRBV7-2 and J is TRBJ2-3, with TRBD2 identical over 13 bases. The receptor's source is a man aged 30 to 39 in good health and CMV-seropositive. What was sequenced was PBMCs. In DNA, the CDR3 is TGTGCCAGCAGCTTCCGGACTAGCGGGAGAACTAGCACAGATACGCAGTATTTT. Translating gives CASSFRTSGRTSTDTQYF.